What follows is one TCR beta chain and its context. The sample originates from a study of blood T cell repertoires in COVID-19. Study-level information: Italy, Spain and the United States were the sources of the convalescent and acute COVID-19 samples.

Each participant's cohort was designated according to participant-reported clinical history. Recovered status applied to Cohort 3 donors who had two consecutive negative PCRs. It also applied to those with clearance or with symptom resolution. This CDR3 is 13 amino acids long. From germline, CDR1 is SGHAT and CDR2 FQNNGV. V lost 2 bases, J lost 7 bases, and 8 bases lay in between. Method: immunoSEQ multiplex PCR; TCRdb's copy keeps in-frame clones and lacks some. The sample lists about 190,000 clones, about 81% occurring once. The chain carries TRBV11-2 and TRBJ1-4, with D possibly TRBD1 on 5 matching bases. The sample consisted of PBMCs or T cells enriched from blood (not recorded which). The sequence derives from a woman younger than 45 who had recovered from COVID-19. CDR3 in amino acids: CASSLSTAEKLFF. The CDR3, as DNA: TGTGCCAGCAGCTTATCGACAGCTGAAAAACTGTTTTTT.